The 17 T cell receptor beta chains below come from one sample, sequenced in a study of T-cell reconstitution after alpha-beta-depleted transplantation in children. During its preparation, the TCRbeta library received unique molecular identifiers. Each CDR3 protein is one row after TCRdb ran MiXCR on the PCR reads. The sample lists hundreds of thousands of distinct CDR3 sequences, 20% to 30% occurring once. Here the sequenced sample was PBMCs, mostly from graft donor cells, taken 360 days after TCRalphabeta/CD19-depleted stem cell transplant. All receptors derive from a female patient between 2 and 15 years old who had a stem cell transplant for congenital amegakaryocytic thrombocytopenia, so the T cells may come from the graft donor.

V gene TRBV6-5 combines with J gene TRBJ2-1; 14 nucleotides align to TRBD2. CDR3 size: 18 residues. V shed 4 bases, J shed 3 bases, and the junction held 8 bases outside the gene matches. CDR1 is MNHEY and CDR2 is SVGAGI in the germline V gene. The CDR3 spells CASSWAGLAGVGYNEQFF. Written as DNA, the CDR3 is TGTGCCAGCAGTTGGGCGGGACTAGCGGGAGTGGGCTACAATGAGCAGTTCTTC.

This chain uses TRBV20-1 with TRBJ2-1, with D perhaps matching TRBD2 (7 bases). CDR1 and CDR2 (germline): DFQATT, SNEGSKA (reference sequence). Deletions cut 0 bases from V and 9 bases from J, with 21 bases between. The CDR3 loop spans 16 amino acids. For the CDR3, the DNA is TGCAGTGCTAGAGAAGGTTTGGGGGGGCAGGTTCGTGAGCAGTTCTTC. Its protein product is CSAREGLGGQVREQFF.

In this sample, this clonotype turned up a few times. The rearrangement joins TRBV4-1 to TRBJ2-4, with 8 bases aligning to TRBD1. CDR3 length: 21 residues. CDR1 is MGHRA, CDR2 YSYEKL, per germline. V gave up 3 bases and J gave up 1 base; unmatched junction bases: 20. CDR3 residues: CASSHSRDRIDNRGAKNIQYF. The CDR3 region has the DNA TGCGCCAGCAGCCATTCCCGGGACAGGATAGATAATAGAGGTGCCAAAAACATTCAGTACTTC.

This sequence joins TRBV7-2 and TRBJ2-2, with 12 bases aligning to TRBD2. Germline CDR1 reads SGHTA; CDR2 reads FQGNSA. The ends lost 2 bases at V and 7 bases at J; junction bases unmatched: 2. The CDR3 has 15 residues. CDR3: CASSLLAGGYGELFF. In nucleotides, the CDR3 is TGTGCCAGCAGCTTACTAGCGGGAGGGTACGGGGAGCTGTTTTTT.

This clonotype was observed a handful of times. J is TRBJ1-6 and V is TRBV28; D gene uncertain. The CDR3 spans 13 residues. From germline, CDR1 is MDHEN and CDR2 SYDVKM. V was trimmed by 9 bases and J by 2 bases, leaving 8 bases between them. CDR3 sequence reads: CASSSAYNSPLHF. The CDR3 DNA reads TGTGCCAGTAGTAGCGCCTATAATTCACCCCTCCACTTT.

This clonotype appeared a few times. This chain connects TRBV4-1 to TRBJ1-1; perhaps TRBD1 as D (5 bases). The CDR3 covers 13 residues. Germline lookup yields CDR1 MGHRA and CDR2 YSYEKL. Trimming took off 5 bases at V and 4 bases at J, with 11 bases between the two ends. The DNA of the CDR3 is TGCGCCAGCAGCTGGGGGGTGGGCACTGAAGCTTTCTTT. The encoded protein is CASSWGVGTEAFF.

This clonotype has a count of ten or more. This chain joins TRBV27 and TRBJ2-5; TRBD1 matches at 10 bases. The germline CDR1 and CDR2 sequences are MNHEY and SMNVEV (reference sequence). After removal of 6 bases from V and 4 bases from J, the junction contained 8 bases not matched to a gene. This CDR3 region has 15 residues. The CDR3: CASRFRGQGRETQYF. The CDR3 nucleotides read TGTGCCAGCAGATTCAGGGGACAGGGGAGAGAGACCCAGTACTTC.

The chain recombines TRBV10-3 with TRBJ1-1; 9 positions agree with TRBD1. V lost 6 bases to trimming and J lost 8 bases; unmatched junction nucleotides: 4. Germline lookup yields CDR1 ENHRY and CDR2 SYGVKD. The CDR3 sequence is 12 residues long. The CDR3 reads CAIRDGQGEAFF. In nucleotides, the CDR3 is TGTGCCATCAGAGACGGACAGGGGGAAGCTTTCTTT.

This chain links TRBV29-1 with TRBJ1-2; D is undetermined. Trimming cost V 3 bases and J 6 bases, with 5 bases left between them. The germline gives CDR1 SQVTM, CDR2 ANQGSEA. The CDR3 extends over 10 amino acids. In nucleotides, the CDR3 is TGCAGCGTTGATGAAGATGGCTACACCTTC. It yields the protein CSVDEDGYTF.

This clonotype has just a few counts. The rearrangement uses TRBV5-1 and TRBJ2-7; 7 bases map to TRBD1. Trimming at V came to 4 bases and at J to 0 bases, leaving 4 bases not matched to a gene. CDR1 SGHRS and CDR2 YFSETQ come from the germline V gene. The CDR3 covers 14 residues. For the CDR3, the DNA is TGCGCCAGCAGCGCTGGACAGGCCTCCTACGAGCAGTACTTC. Translating it yields CASSAGQASYEQYF.

There are a few counts of this clonotype. V is TRBV4-1 and J is TRBJ2-3, with 11 bases aligning to TRBD2. CDR3 length: 19 residues. With V trimmed by 0 bases and J by 5 bases, 13 bases remained unmatched. Germline V gives CDR1 MGHRA, CDR2 YSYEKL. The CDR3 spells CASSQDFRLAGGVGDTQYF. CDR3 nucleotide sequence: TGCGCCAGCAGCCAAGATTTTCGGCTAGCGGGAGGCGTGGGAGATACGCAGTATTTT.

This clonotype was detected a few times. The genes are TRBV10-2 and TRBJ2-1; no clear D gene. V was trimmed by 0 bases and J by 8 bases, leaving 8 bases between them. Per germline, CDR1 WSHSY and CDR2 SAAADI. The CDR3 spans 13 residues. CDR3 in amino acids: CASSESEWDEQFF. CDR3 sequence (DNA): TGCGCCAGCAGTGAGTCGGAGTGGGATGAGCAGTTCTTC.

This clonotype was counted a few times. This CDR3 is CASSAHVGNYEQYF. DNA for the CDR3: TGTGCCAGCAGCGCCCACGTCGGAAATTACGAGCAGTACTTC. The chain couples TRBV9 to TRBJ2-7; D unclear. V was clipped by 3 bases and J by 4 bases, with 14 bases between them. The CDR3 contains 14 residues. Looked up from germline, CDR1 is SGDLS and CDR2 is YYNGEE.

The rearrangement uses TRBV30 and TRBJ1-1, with 9 bases identical to TRBD1. Germline V gives CDR1 GTSNPN, CDR2 SVGIG (reference sequence). J lost 10 bases, V lost 2 bases, and 2 bases had no gene match. This CDR3 is built from 11 residues. The CDR3 reads CAWSPGQGAFF. CDR3 DNA sequence: TGTGCCTGGAGTCCGGGACAGGGAGCTTTCTTT.

The gene calls are TRBV27 and TRBJ1-4, with 7 bases lining up with TRBD1. The trim removed 0 bases at V and 7 bases at J, leaving 5 bases unmatched. This CDR3 has 15 amino acids. The germline V gene encodes CDR1 MNHEY and CDR2 SMNVEV (reference sequence). CDR3 amino acids: CASSLSTGMGEKLFF. CDR3 coding DNA: TGTGCCAGCAGTTTATCGACAGGGATGGGTGAAAAACTGTTTTTT.

This chain joins TRBV25-1 and TRBJ2-6, with a tentative D call TRBD2 (6 bases). V was pared by 7 bases and J by 2 bases, with 21 bases between. Per germline, CDR1 MGHDK and CDR2 SYGVNS. The CDR3 consists of 18 residues. CDR3 residues: CASTRAGTWSTGANVLTF. Written as DNA, the CDR3 is TGTGCCAGCACTAGAGCGGGTACTTGGTCGACTGGGGCCAACGTCCTGACTTTC. The full variable domain, its missing parts supplied by reference TRBV25-1 and TRBJ2-6, is EADIYQTPRYLVIGTGKKITLECSQTMGHDKMYWYQQDPGMELHLIHYSYGVNSTEKGDLSSESTVSRIRTEHFPLTLESARPSHTSQYLCASTRAGTWSTGANVLTFGAGSRLTVL.

This clonotype was seen only a few times. Written as DNA, the CDR3 is TGTGCCAGCAGCGGCGGGGAGCGGGATGAGCAGTTCTTC. It specifies CASSGGERDEQFF. The genes are TRBV9 and TRBJ2-1; a possible D gene is TRBD2 (6 bases). V gave up 3 bases and J gave up 8 bases, with 12 bases separating them. Per germline, CDR1 SGDLS and CDR2 YYNGEE. The CDR3 is 13 residues long.